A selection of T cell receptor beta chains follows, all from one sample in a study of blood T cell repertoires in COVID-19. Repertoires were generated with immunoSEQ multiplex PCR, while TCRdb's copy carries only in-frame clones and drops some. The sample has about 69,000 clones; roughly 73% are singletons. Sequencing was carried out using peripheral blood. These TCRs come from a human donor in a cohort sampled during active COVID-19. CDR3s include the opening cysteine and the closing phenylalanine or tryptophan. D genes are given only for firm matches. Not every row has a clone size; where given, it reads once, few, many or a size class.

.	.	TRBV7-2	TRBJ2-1	CASSLEGLIYNEQFF	TGTGCCAGCAGCTTAGAGGGACTGATCTACAATGAGCAGTTCTTC
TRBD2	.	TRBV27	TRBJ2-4	CASSWVAGGEAKNIQYF	TGTGCCAGCAGTTGGGTGGCGGGGGGGGAGGCCAAAAACATTCAGTACTTC
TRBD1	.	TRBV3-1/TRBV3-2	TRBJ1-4	CASRTGNEKLFF	TGTGCCAGCAGGACAGGGAATGAAAAACTGTTTTTT
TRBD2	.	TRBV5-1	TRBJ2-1	CASSAGTSGGAINEQFF	TGCGCCAGCAGCGCAGGGACTAGCGGGGGGGCCATCAATGAGCAGTTCTTC
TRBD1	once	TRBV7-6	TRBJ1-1	CASSARPTGGRDTEAFF	TGTGCCAGCAGCGCTAGGCCCACAGGGGGCCGGGACACTGAAGCTTTCTTT
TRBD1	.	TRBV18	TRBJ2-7	CASANGQGPTYEQYF	TGTGCCAGCGCTAACGGACAGGGGCCAACCTACGAGCAGTACTTC
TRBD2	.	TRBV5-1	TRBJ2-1	CASSLGGGTYNEQFF	TGCGCCAGCAGCTTGGGCGGGGGGACTTACAATGAGCAGTTCTTC
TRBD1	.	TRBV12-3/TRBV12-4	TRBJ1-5	CASRYRGNQPQHF	TGTGCCAGCAGGTACAGGGGAAACCAGCCCCAGCATTTT
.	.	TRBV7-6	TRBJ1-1	CASSPDWIGRSEAFF	TGTGCCAGCAGCCCCGACTGGATAGGCCGGTCTGAAGCTTTCTTT
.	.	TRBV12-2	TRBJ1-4	CASRLFTGTRGEKLFF	TGTGCAAGTCGCTTATTCACCGGGACCAGGGGTGAAAAACTGTTTTTT
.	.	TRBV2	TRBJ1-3	CASSDRGPGGNTIYF	TGTGCCAGCAGTGACAGGGGACCGGGAGGAAACACCATATATTTT
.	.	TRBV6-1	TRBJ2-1	CASSELGVGYNEQFF	TGTGCCAGCAGTGAACTGGGAGTAGGCTACAATGAGCAGTTCTTC
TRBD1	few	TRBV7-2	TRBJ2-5	CASSPTTGIETQYF	TGTGCCAGCAGCCCGACGACAGGGATAGAGACCCAGTACTTC
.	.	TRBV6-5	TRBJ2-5	CASTVTAGFQETQYF	TGTGCCAGCACCGTTACAGCAGGGTTCCAAGAGACCCAGTACTTC
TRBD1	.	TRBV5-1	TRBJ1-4	CASSRGQGASEGEKLFF	TGCGCCAGCAGCAGGGGACAGGGGGCCTCTGAGGGTGAAAAACTGTTTTTT
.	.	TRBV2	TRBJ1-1	CASSEAEQVTEAFF	TGTGCCAGCAGTGAAGCGGAACAGGTGACTGAAGCTTTCTTT
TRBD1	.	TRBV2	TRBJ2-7	CASSRDSNSYEQYF	TGTGCCAGCAGCCGGGACAGCAACTCCTACGAGCAGTACTTC